This T cell receptor beta chain was profiled in a study of graft-versus-host responses after intestinal transplantation. Libraries were prepared by immunoSEQ multiplex PCR; TCRdb keeps only in-frame clonotypes and omits some of them. The table includes about 37,000 clones, roughly 87% detected once. Investigators treated the graft tissue so that it released intraepithelial and lamina propria lymphocytes. Germline assignment: CDR1 SGHVS and CDR2 FQNEAQ. The CDR3 runs to 14 residues. The V gene lost 6 bases and the J gene lost 6 bases, with 18 bases spanning the gap. The sequence was obtained from a human patient who received an intestinal transplant, so some T cells may come from the graft donor. This material consisted of ileum tissue, taken less than 210 days after intestinal transplant. This chain links TRBV7-8 with TRBJ2-7, with D tentatively TRBD2 (7 bases). The CDR3 DNA is TGTGCCAGCAGGCAAGGGGGGGGGAGGGGCGAGCAGTACTTC. This translates into CASRQGGGRGEQYF.